This TCR beta chain was observed in a study of high-grade serous ovarian cancer treatment subgroups. Tumor samples were taken before definitive surgery or chemotherapy. Measured with immunoSEQ multiplex PCR; TCRdb has only the in-frame clones, and not every one. The sample carries fewer than 4,500 clones, approximately 70% recorded once. The CDR3 contains 15 residues. Trimming left V 5 bases short and J 2 bases short, with 14 bases between. J is TRBJ1-3 and V is TRBV5-3; no definite D call. TRBV5-3 belongs to the ORF category, with a function that is uncertain. The sequence derives from a human donor with high-grade serous ovarian cancer. Sequencing was done on a sample of tumor tissue. The CDR3: CARSYPKGPGNTIYF. The CDR3 DNA reads as TGTGCCAGAAGTTACCCGAAGGGCCCTGGAAACACCATATATTTT.